This passage covers 32 T cell receptor beta chains from one sample sequenced in a study of T-cell reconstitution after alpha-beta-depleted transplantation in children. For TCRbeta, the library was prepared with unique molecular identifiers. TCRdb re-derived calls from the PCR reads in MiXCR, one entry per CDR3 protein. The sample yields about 340,000 distinct CDR3 sequences, 10% seen once. The sample was PBMCs from the stem cell graft donor, taken from the stem cell graft. The receptors stem from a human donor who donated a stem cell graft to a child with acute lymphoblastic leukemia.

This clonotype was observed a handful of times. The chain recombines TRBV11-2 with TRBJ2-1; 15 nucleotides agree with TRBD2. V was pared by 2 bases and J by 1 base, with 6 bases of the junction left unmatched. The CDR3 extends over 19 amino acids. The germline V gene encodes CDR1 SGHAT and CDR2 FQNNGV. The CDR3 region has the DNA TGTGCCAGCAGCTTAAGGGGGACTAGCGGGAGGCCATCCTACAATGAGCAGTTCTTC. This translates into CASSLRGTSGRPSYNEQFF. Full variable domain (rest looked up from reference TRBV11-2 and TRBJ2-1): EAGVAQSPRYKIIEKRQSVAFWCNPISGHATLYWYQQILGQGPKLLIQFQNNGVVDDSQLPKDRFSAERLKGVDSTLKIQPAKLEDSAVYLCASSLRGTSGRPSYNEQFFGPGTRLTVL.

This clonotype was counted at least ten times. The chain carries TRBV11-3 and TRBJ2-2, with no clear D. Trimming left V 0 bases short and J 4 bases short, with 12 bases between. This CDR3 region has 16 residues. Germline values: CDR1 SGHNT, CDR2 YENEEA. CDR3 loop: CASSLESGVSTGELFF. CDR3 DNA: TGTGCCAGCAGCTTAGAGAGTGGGGTGAGCACCGGGGAGCTGTTTTTT.

V and J are TRBV19 and TRBJ2-2; 8 nucleotides agree with TRBD2. The germline V gene encodes CDR1 LNHDA and CDR2 SQIVND (reference sequence). The CDR3 runs to 15 residues. Trimming cost V 8 bases and J 3 bases; bases outside gene matches: 8. The CDR3 coding sequence is TGTGCCAGTCAAGGGGCTAGCGGGTACACCGGGGAGCTGTTTTTT. It specifies CASQGASGYTGELFF.

This clonotype was found a few times. The chain links TRBV29-1 to TRBJ1-2; D unresolved. The CDR3 has 12 amino acids. Trimming stripped 4 bases from V and 3 bases from J, with 9 bases between. Germline lookup yields CDR1 SQVTM and CDR2 ANQGSEA. The CDR3: CSVGWADYGYTF. The CDR3 region has the DNA TGCAGCGTTGGGTGGGCCGACTATGGCTACACCTTC.

This chain uses TRBV4-3 with TRBJ2-7, with D perhaps matching TRBD1 (5 bases). This CDR3 spans 18 amino acids. The germline V gene has CDR1 LGHNA and CDR2 YSLEER. V was clipped by 0 bases and J by 3 bases, with 21 bases between them. CDR3 nucleotide sequence: TGCGCCAGCAGCCAAGAGGTCGTAGTGGCAGGGATCGGCTACGAGCAGTACTTC. It codes for CASSQEVVVAGIGYEQYF.

The V and J genes are TRBV5-5 and TRBJ2-1, with 13 bases identical to TRBD2. Germline V gene lookup returns CDR1 SGHKS and CDR2 YYEKEE (reference sequence). This CDR3 contains 15 residues. Germline trimming cut 4 bases from V and 9 bases from J; bases unmatched to any gene: 7. The CDR3 nucleotides read TGTGCCAGCAGCCCTGGACTAGCGGGAGTTGCTGAGCAGTTCTTC. Translating it yields CASSPGLAGVAEQFF.

This clonotype came up many times. The V and J genes are TRBV7-2 and TRBJ2-2; no clear D gene. The ends were cut back, 4 bases at V and 2 bases at J, with 8 bases in the middle. Germline loops: CDR1 SGHTA, CDR2 FQGNSA. The CDR3 is 14 residues long. The CDR3 nucleotides read TGTGCCAGCAGCTCTAACTCCAACACCGGGGAGCTGTTTTTT. Amino acid sequence: CASSSNSNTGELFF.

This clonotype was detected only a few times. The chain carries TRBV28 and TRBJ2-1; the D is unclear. CDR3 length equals 10 residues. Per the germline V gene, CDR1 is MDHEN and CDR2 is SYDVKM. V was cut by 8 bases and J by 8 bases, with 7 bases left in between. The CDR3 reads CASGDHEQFF. The CDR3 nucleotides read TGTGCCAGCGGAGATCATGAGCAGTTCTTC.

This clonotype came up a few times. J is TRBJ2-1 and V is TRBV11-1; TRBD2 matches at 7 bases. V lost 1 base to trimming and J lost 6 bases; unmatched junction nucleotides: 9. Per the germline V gene, CDR1 is SGHAT and CDR2 is FQDESV (reference sequence). There are 16 residues in the CDR3. CDR3 bases: TGTGCCAGCAGCTTAGGGGCGGGAGTGGTCCGCAATGAGCAGTTCTTC. Amino acids: CASSLGAGVVRNEQFF.

This clonotype came up a few times. The V gene is TRBV7-9, the J gene TRBJ2-7, with a possible D match to TRBD2 (6 bases). This CDR3 region has 15 residues. The V end lost 0 bases, the J end lost 0 bases, and 9 bases lay between the germline ends. Germline-derived CDR1 and CDR2 are SEHNR and FQNEAQ (reference sequence). The chain's CDR3 is CASSLALGGSYEQYF. In nucleotides, the CDR3 is TGTGCCAGCAGCTTAGCTCTGGGGGGCTCCTACGAGCAGTACTTC.

Only one count was recorded for this clonotype. The chain uses TRBV23-1 and TRBJ2-4; D may be TRBD2 (6 bases). TRBV23-1 is placed among ORFs of uncertain function. This CDR3 is built from 17 residues. V was pared by 3 bases and J by 8 bases, with 23 bases between. The CDR3, as DNA: TGCGCCAGCAGTCATCCCCGACTAGGATCGGGTATGCACATTCAGTACTTC. Translated, it gives CASSHPRLGSGMHIQYF.

This clonotype was observed at least ten times. The chain recombines TRBV12-3 or TRBV12-4 with TRBJ2-5; TRBD2 aligns across 10 bases. Trimming at V came to 2 bases and at J to 0 bases, leaving 3 bases not matched to a gene. The CDR3 is 16 residues long. The CDR3 protein is CASSLLAGGYQETQYF. The CDR3 nucleotides read TGTGCCAGCAGTTTATTAGCGGGAGGTTACCAAGAGACCCAGTACTTC.

The genes are TRBV5-1 and TRBJ2-7; TRBD2 matches at 7 bases. This CDR3 has 14 amino acids. The germline V gene has CDR1 SGHRS and CDR2 YFSETQ. V lost 4 bases to trimming and J lost 6 bases; unmatched junction nucleotides: 10. CDR3 in amino acids: CASSPGGVDREQYF. CDR3 DNA: TGCGCCAGCAGCCCGGGGGGAGTGGACCGCGAGCAGTACTTC.

This clonotype was detected a few times. CDR3 protein: CATSAAAGGTYNEQFF. The CDR3 DNA reads TGTGCCACCAGTGCTGCGGCGGGAGGGACCTACAATGAGCAGTTCTTC. This chain uses TRBV24-1 with TRBJ2-1; 9 bases agree with TRBD2. The CDR3 contains 16 residues. The V gene's germline CDR1 is KGHDR and CDR2 SFDVKD. V gave up 5 bases and J gave up 2 bases; unmatched junction bases: 6.

This clonotype turned up a few times. V usage is TRBV10-3 and J usage is TRBJ2-2; the match to TRBD2 covers 7 bases. This CDR3 comprises 14 residues. In germline, CDR1 is ENHRY, CDR2 SYGVKD. Trimming cost V 7 bases and J 4 bases; bases outside gene matches: 6. The CDR3 DNA follows: TGTGCCATCACGGCGGGAGCGCTCACCGGGGAGCTGTTTTTT. Translated, it gives CAITAGALTGELFF.

V gene TRBV27 combines with J gene TRBJ1-4, with D unclear. V shed 4 bases and J shed 4 bases, with 10 bases lying between them. This CDR3 spans 14 amino acids. CDR1 is MNHEY, CDR2 SMNVEV, per germline (reference sequence). The CDR3: CASSSRPLNEKLFF. In DNA, the CDR3 is TGTGCCAGCAGTTCCAGACCGCTTAATGAAAAACTGTTTTTT.

This clonotype was detected only a few times. The rearrangement uses TRBV11-2 and TRBJ2-1; 9 bases fit TRBD2. The CDR3 runs to 16 residues. V lost 2 bases to trimming and J lost 2 bases; unmatched junction nucleotides: 4. The germline V gene has CDR1 SGHAT and CDR2 FQNNGV. CDR3 DNA sequence: TGTGCCAGCAGCTTATTTCCTAGCGGGGCCTACAATGAGCAGTTCTTC. Residues: CASSLFPSGAYNEQFF.

This clonotype was seen repeatedly, ten times or more. V is TRBV6-2 or TRBV6-3 and J is TRBJ1-1; TRBD1 matches 7 bases. The CDR3 runs to 15 residues. V trimming: 6 bases; J trimming: 0 bases; junction bases outside the gene matches: 7. Germline lookup yields CDR1 MNHEY and CDR2 SVGEGT. The CDR3 reads CASSRLGQMNTEAFF. Written as DNA, the CDR3 is TGTGCCAGCAGCCGATTGGGACAGATGAACACTGAAGCTTTCTTT.

The chain recombines TRBV4-1 with TRBJ2-3; weak D call: TRBD2 (5 bases). The CDR3 sequence is 15 residues long. Trimming stripped 1 base from V and 2 bases from J, with 10 bases between. Per the germline V gene, CDR1 is MGHRA and CDR2 is YSYEKL. CDR3 DNA sequence: TGCGCCAGCAGCCAAGGCGGGTCTAACACAGATACGCAGTATTTT. It is translated as CASSQGGSNTDTQYF.

The rearrangement joins TRBV29-1 to TRBJ2-1; TRBD2 agrees at 8 bases. CDR3 size: 15 residues. Looked up from germline, CDR1 is SQVTM and CDR2 is ANQGSEA. J lost 7 bases, V lost 3 bases, and 11 bases had no gene match. The CDR3 DNA is TGCAGCGTTGACCCACCGGGACTAGTTGGGAATGAGCAGTTCTTC. It translates to CSVDPPGLVGNEQFF.

This clonotype was seen repeatedly, ten times or more. CDR3 nucleotides: TGTGCCAGCAGTCCCCACTTTCATTCGGGGGAGCAGTACTTC. As protein: CASSPHFHSGEQYF. The rearrangement links TRBV28 to TRBJ2-7, with a weak D call TRBD2 (5 bases). Trimming stripped 5 bases from V and 7 bases from J, with 18 bases between. Germline assignment: CDR1 MDHEN and CDR2 SYDVKM. This CDR3 region has 14 residues.

Only a few counts were recorded for this clonotype. The rearrangement joins TRBV12-3 or TRBV12-4 to TRBJ1-6, with 7 bases matching TRBD1. V lost 8 bases and J lost 9; bases outside the gene matches: 10. This CDR3 has 14 residues. Here the CDR3 reads CASGKQGTISPLHF. Written as DNA, the CDR3 is TGTGCCAGCGGCAAACAGGGGACGATTTCACCCCTCCACTTT.

The J gene is TRBJ2-1, the V gene TRBV5-1; TRBD2 aligns across 11 bases. This CDR3 spans 18 amino acids. J gave up 2 bases and V 3 bases, and 10 bases lay outside the gene matches. CDR1 SGHRS and CDR2 YFSETQ come from the germline V gene. CDR3 bases: TGCGCCAGCAGCTCCGGGACTAGCGGTAACCCGACCTACAATGAGCAGTTCTTC. Translation: CASSSGTSGNPTYNEQFF. Looking up the rest from reference TRBV5-1 and TRBJ2-1 gives the full variable domain: KAGVTQTPRYLIKTRGQQVTLSCSPISGHRSVSWYQQTPGQGLQFLFEYFSETQRNKGNFPGRFSGRQFSNSRSEMNVSTLELGDSALYLCASSSGTSGNPTYNEQFFGPGTRLTVL.

There are a few counts of this clonotype. The chain has TRBV28 and TRBJ1-3; 10 bases map to TRBD1. CDR3 size: 14 residues. Trimming took 8 bases from V and 6 from J; bases not matched to a gene: 7. Germline-derived CDR1 and CDR2 are MDHEN and SYDVKM. Written as DNA, the CDR3 is TGTGCCAGCCGGACGGGACAGGGGACAAACACCATATATTTT. Protein sequence: CASRTGQGTNTIYF.

In its sample, this clonotype was seen a few times. The chain joins TRBV3-1 to TRBJ1-1, with TRBD1 as a possible D gene (6 bases). V was trimmed by 4 bases and J by 4 bases, leaving 10 bases between them. The CDR3 consists of 13 residues. The germline CDR1 and CDR2 sequences are LGHDT and YNNKEL (reference sequence). The CDR3 sequence is CASSPTGLTEAFF. CDR3 bases: TGTGCCAGCAGCCCAACAGGGCTCACTGAAGCTTTCTTT.

This clonotype was picked up a small number of times. This rearrangement joins TRBV30 to TRBJ2-2; 7 bases agree with TRBD1. CDR3 size: 13 residues. V dropped 8 bases and J dropped 0; count of bases not matched to a gene: 3. CDR1 and CDR2 (germline): GTSNPN, SVGIG (reference sequence). CDR3 in amino acids: CAGDRANTGELFF. Written as DNA, the CDR3 is TGTGCCGGAGACAGGGCGAACACCGGGGAGCTGTTTTTT.

The V call is TRBV27, the J call TRBJ2-1; D remains ambiguous. Germline CDR1 and CDR2: MNHEY and SMNVEV (reference sequence). V lost 3 bases and J 5 bases, leaving 8 bases between the germline ends. This CDR3 comprises 13 residues. The chain's CDR3 is CASSFGDNNEQFF. Written as DNA, the CDR3 is TGTGCCAGCAGTTTTGGAGACAACAATGAGCAGTTCTTC.

The sample holds a few counts of this clonotype. CDR3 residues: CASSRSGQWNTEAFF. As DNA, the CDR3 is TGTGCCAGCAGTCGCTCGGGGCAGTGGAACACTGAAGCTTTCTTT. The chain combines TRBV12-3 or TRBV12-4 with TRBJ1-1; tentative D call: TRBD1 (5 bases). This CDR3 has 15 residues. Trimming pared 5 bases from V and 1 base from J, leaving 14 bases between.

This clonotype was detected many times. The chain joins TRBV5-1 to TRBJ1-5, with D uncertain. Germline V CDR1 and CDR2: SGHRS, YFSETQ. V lost 4 bases and J lost 4, with 9 bases in between. The CDR3 length is 13 residues. As DNA, the CDR3 is TGCGCCAGCAGCCCTAGGAGTAATCAGCCCCAGCATTTT. Protein: CASSPRSNQPQHF.

This clonotype came up a few times. V is TRBV7-2 and J is TRBJ2-1; 10 bases align to TRBD2. Looked up from germline, CDR1 is SGHTA and CDR2 is FQGNSA. Germline trimming cut 0 bases from V and 7 bases from J; bases unmatched to any gene: 6. The CDR3 consists of 16 residues. The CDR3 coding sequence is TGTGCCAGCAGCTTAGCAACTAGCGGGACGTTTAATGAGCAGTTCTTC. It is translated as CASSLATSGTFNEQFF. Together with reference TRBV7-2 and TRBJ2-1, the CDR3 gives the full variable domain: GAGVSQSPSNKVTEKGKDVELRCDPISGHTALYWYRQSLGQGLEFLIYFQGNSAPDKSGLPSDRFSAERTGGSVSTLTIQRTQQEDSAVYLCASSLATSGTFNEQFFGPGTRLTVL.

This clonotype was recorded a few times. J is TRBJ1-3 and V is TRBV12-3 or TRBV12-4; 8 bases match TRBD1. This CDR3 is 13 amino acids long. The trim removed 6 bases at V and 6 bases at J, leaving 4 bases unmatched. CDR3 DNA: TGTGCCAGCAGGACAGGGGTTGTAAACACCATATATTTT. Its translation: CASRTGVVNTIYF.

This chain links TRBV29-1 with TRBJ1-1; D may be TRBD1 (5 bases). V gave up 6 bases and J gave up 11 bases, with 16 bases separating them. CDR1 is SQVTM, CDR2 ANQGSEA, per germline. CDR3 length: 11 amino acids. The CDR3, as DNA: TGCAGCGTCAGAGGGGATAGGGAGGCTTTCTTT. It encodes CSVRGDREAFF. The full variable domain, with the rest looked up from reference TRBV29-1 and TRBJ1-1, is SAVISQKPSRDICQRGTSLTIQCQVDSQVTMMFWYRQQPGQSLTLIATANQGSEATYESGFVIDKFPISRPNLTFSTLTVSNMSPEDSSIYLCSVRGDREAFFGQGTRLTVV.